Reported below is one T cell receptor (beta chain). The antigen it recognizes is unknown. The CDR3 is cut off 3 residues early in the read; its end comes from the germline J gene. Using the immunoSEQ assay, multiplex PCR amplified TCR beta CDR3 regions from an average of around 1,300 ng of genomic DNA per sample. To correct primer bias, the assay used a complete synthetic TCR repertoire to set an amplification baseline. The amplicons were sequenced on the Illumina platform. The authors processed their data as follows. Sequences were error-corrected by clustering with frequency ratios and a modified nearest-neighbor algorithm and were then analyzed in the immunoSEQ Analyzer with IMGT gene definitions. At each rarefaction depth, TCR richness and evenness were averaged across 20 rarefaction repeats, and any sample with fewer sequences than the depth was left out. Wilcoxon rank sum tests with FDR correction were used to compare V, D and J gene relative abundances between the groups. For the blinded duplicates, the intraclass correlation was approximately 96% for TCR richness and averaged approximately 76% across about 70 gene segments. This is the immuneACCESS table as TCRdb keeps it, with only in-frame sequences that have V and J called. A part of the clones is gone; compared with another copy, unresolved V genes explain less than half, and the rest is unexplained. V and J calls and clone size are as listed in that table; D and trimming were resolved from the DNA. The sample's table lists a count of 20,000 to 25,000 clones. 12% of the sample is in the top ten clones.

The sample comes from a study of T cells in women clearing cervical HPV infection (dated by TCRdb to the late 2010s). Some background on the complete study: The cases were 20 to 25 women with histologically confirmed HPV16-related CIN3 or worse, and 2 of those women had invasive cancers. HLA typing was available for only a few women, so HLA type could not be excluded as a confounder. As quality controls, five blinded duplicates were added to each group, bringing the total to about 60 samples made up of 50 participants and 10 or so replicates. The parent cohort enrolled under 11,000 women aged 18 or older in Guanacaste, Costa Rica, in about 1992 to 1995 and followed the women for around 7 years. Cases and controls were matched on year of sample collection and on age within five years. Case blood was taken at the visit when the lesion was first identified, whereas control blood was taken when infection was no longer detected. Nested within Costa Rica's Guanacaste HPV Natural History Study, an exploratory proof-of-principle case-control study compared TCR repertoires across cervical HPV16 outcomes. The 20 to 25 controls were women who cleared a single incident HPV16 infection within 12 months without developing precancer or cancer. For cases, a median interval of approximately 140 days, with an interquartile range of about 90 to 210 days, was observed between lesion detection and blood sampling. Median age was approximately 30 years in cases versus just over 37 in controls, and baseline characteristics did not differ significantly.

CDR1 and CDR2, looked up from the germline V gene (reference sequence), are SEHNR and FQNEAQ. Compared with germline, V lacks 5 bases and J lacks 7 bases; bases without a gene match: 4. The CDR3 starts with the cysteine, ends with the phenylalanine, and has 12 residues. Of the CDR3's DNA, 27 bases were read; they are in frame from base 1. Every participant had a single incident cervical HPV16 infection, and women with prevalent HPV16 infections were excluded. Cervical HPV DNA was detected by MY09/MY11 PCR, and genotyping was performed by dot-blot hybridization. Fifteen mL of heparinized blood was centrifuged, after which the buffy coat was aliquoted, frozen at -30 degrees C, and then stored at -80 degrees C. QIAGEN kits were used to extract genomic DNA from the buffy coat specimens. The study at large found these results: Because of the cross-sectional design, the study could not determine whether the associations came before infection or resulted from infection, and neither effector/memory subsets nor HPV-specific T cells were isolated. Random forest classifiers combining richness and V gene abundances distinguished cases from controls with an estimated AUC of more than 0.75. CIN3+ cases had significantly higher TCR repertoire richness than controls across sequencing depths, but evenness did not differ between the groups. Because T-cell numbers per sample were unknown, differences in richness could reflect varying T-cell content rather than repertoire biology. Cases had lower TRBV6-7 relative abundance than controls (approximately 0.11% versus 0.16%; Bonferroni P = 0.0008).

The receptor chain draws on TRBV7-9 and TRBJ1-1, and 7 bases in between align with TRBD1. The sequenced material came from blood buffy coat. This TCR derives from a woman aged 18 to 75 with a cervical HPV16 infection that either progressed to CIN3+ or cleared (not recorded which). The covered CDR3 bases are TGTGCCAGCAGCATGGACAGGCTTGAA. Its protein product is CASSMDRLE. The whole CDR3 reads CASSMDRLEAFF. With the rest looked up from the reference TRBV7-9 and TRBJ1-1 genes rather than sequenced, the full variable domain is DTGVSQNPRHKITKRGQNVTFRCDPISEHNRLYWYRQTLGQGPEFLTYFQNEAQLEKSRLLSDRFSAERPKGSFSTLEIQRTEQGDSAMYLCASSMDRLEAFFGQGTRLTVV.